This TCR beta chain comes out of a study of blood T cells in healthy people across ages (dated by TCRdb to the mid-2010s). Regarding the study in general: In model experiments, roughly one uniquely barcoded TCR beta cDNA molecule per two T cells was captured by template switching. The study measured age-related changes in TCR beta repertoire diversity using deep sequencing normalized with unique cDNA molecular identifiers. Donors were grouped into four age groups: young (average approximately 15 years), middle-aged (roughly 40), aged (approximately 67) and long-lived (just over 80). To avoid experimental bias, donors of different ages were randomly spread across the sequencing lanes. Using the same blood draw, the study looked at two additional independent replicas of 1 million unique cDNA reads for two donors, one aged 18 to 29 and the other aged 80 or older.

Library preparation used 5' RACE. The data were produced on an Illumina HiSeq 2500. A second PCR of roughly 6 to 12 cycles was performed with a sample-barcoded 5' primer and a J-beta primer mix. A unique molecular identifier was introduced onto each TCR beta cDNA molecule by a template-switch 5' adaptor carrying 12 random nucleotides. Each sample yielded at least 3 million CDR3-containing paired-end reads. The Mint cDNA synthesis kit, primed by a TRBC-specific oligonucleotide, was used to synthesize first-strand cDNA from all RNA. After uracil-DNA glycosylase treatment, a first 18-cycle PCR used universal primers M1SS and BC2_uni_R on all cDNA. The published analysis was carried out like this. Each sample was normalized by randomly selecting 1 million high-quality reads, each carrying a distinct molecular identifier. Instead of being binned into consensus sequences, reads with shared molecular identifiers were discarded. MiTCR, with a Q25 quality threshold and the strictest error-elimination algorithm, was used for CDR3 identification, clonotype clustering and error correction. A nonparametric unseen species model with Euler transformation was used to estimate a lower bound on total TCR beta diversity. The public reads were reprocessed in TCRdb via fastp at Q25 and MiXCR, keeping in-frame beta chains. One record per CDR3 amino acid sequence lists the most common genes and DNA. The V and J calls here are based on TCRdb, not the publication. In this sample the table shows 600,000 to 1,000,000 distinct CDR3 sequences, roughly 64% of which occur a single time. Roughly 22% of the sample is taken by the ten largest.

Overall study results and their limits: Observed TCR beta diversity correlated strongly with the percentage of naive T cells measured by flow cytometry. Because the CMV infection status of the donors was unknown, age-related changes in expanded clonotypes may potentially have been confounded. Estimates of total diversity based on one million sequenced T cells were regarded as lower bounds and as underestimates. Since profiling was done on bulk unsorted PBMCs, naive and antigen-experienced compartments could not be conclusively compared. The long-lived group showed more naive CD4+ T cells, fewer expanded clones and increased TCR diversity than the aged group, suggesting age selection. Observed TCR beta diversity per million T cells fell roughly linearly with age, and a significant reduction was already apparent by age roughly 41.

Worth noting for this clonotype: Its antigen is still unknown. Base qualities were left out, and no much larger clone turns up one base away.

Systemically healthy Caucasian individuals from Russia, approximately 39 in total and aged about 6 to 95 years, were included as donors. Approximately 10 milliliters of peripheral blood were collected from each donor into EDTA-treated Vacutainer tubes. Ficoll-Paque density-gradient centrifugation was used to isolate PBMCs, with at least 7 million obtained per sample. Trizol reagent was used to extract total RNA from PBMCs, with at least 5 micrograms per sample. Naive CD45RAhigh/CD27high T cell percentages were measured by flow cytometry on a PBMC aliquot from every donor. Taken from the germline V gene, the CDR1 and CDR2 loops are MNHEY and SVGAGI. The V end gives up 2 bases and the J end 8 bases, leaving 9 bases in the junction not matched to a gene. The CDR3 runs 15 residues from the cysteine to the phenylalanine. Only the CDR3 part of the read is kept: 45 bases, read in frame from the first base.

Sequenced sample: blood. In this chain, TRBV6-5 is recombined with TRBJ2-1; 7 nucleotides in the junction match TRBD1. The TCR comes from a man aged 25 to 45 in good health. The sequence in DNA is TGTGCCAGCAGTTACCAAGGGGGCCGCCAGTATGAGCAGTTCTTC. Translation gives CASSYQGGRQYEQFF.